These 9 T cell receptor beta chains came from one sample sequenced in a study of blood T cell repertoires in COVID-19. Produced via immunoSEQ multiplex PCR; TCRdb's table is partial and in-frame only. Among roughly 220,000 clones, around 81% were seen once, and the ten largest hold roughly 8%. Sequencing used peripheral blood. These receptors all stem from a woman over 75 with COVID-19, enrolled during active disease.

The CDR3 region is CASSFSGQGGGETQYF. CDR3 bases: TGTGCCAGCAGTTTCTCTGGACAGGGAGGAGGAGAGACCCAGTACTTC. V usage is TRBV28 and J usage is TRBJ2-5; 8 positions match TRBD1. The CDR3 runs to 16 residues. V shed 3 bases and J 4 bases; nucleotides not matched to a gene: 10. Germline values: CDR1 MDHEN, CDR2 SYDVKM.

This clone was counted a few times. The chain recombines TRBV7-2 with TRBJ1-5, with D unclear. The CDR3 length is 13 residues. Germline loops: CDR1 SGHTA, CDR2 FQGNSA. Trimming took off 5 bases at V and 4 bases at J, with 9 bases between the two ends. The CDR3 region is CASSTTQNQPQHF. CDR3 bases: TGTGCCAGCAGCACGACACAGAATCAGCCCCAGCATTTT. The complete variable domain, with remaining parts taken from reference TRBV7-2 and TRBJ1-5, reads GAGVSQSPSNKVTEKGKDVELRCDPISGHTALYWYRQSLGQGLEFLIYFQGNSAPDKSGLPSDRFSAERTGGSVSTLTIQRTQQEDSAVYLCASSTTQNQPQHFGDGTRLSIL.

V usage is TRBV5-1 and J usage is TRBJ1-1; D is ambiguous. Germline lookup yields CDR1 SGHRS and CDR2 YFSETQ. The CDR3 is made up of 14 amino acids. Trimming pared 0 bases from V and 3 bases from J, leaving 9 bases between. The chain's CDR3 is CASSLVAQHTEAFF. The CDR3 coding sequence is TGCGCCAGCAGCTTGGTAGCGCAGCACACTGAAGCTTTCTTT.

The chain combines TRBV7-9 with TRBJ1-3, with D tentatively TRBD1 (6 bases). The CDR3 is made up of 14 amino acids. Germline V lookup: CDR1 SEHNR, CDR2 FQNEAQ (reference sequence). Trimming removed 5 bases from V and 4 bases from J, with 12 bases in between. The CDR3 is CASSTQGLGNTIYF. The CDR3, as DNA: TGTGCCAGCAGCACGCAGGGGCTCGGAAACACCATATATTTT.

The V gene is TRBV29-1, the J gene TRBJ1-2; 9 nucleotides align to TRBD1. V shed 4 bases and J 7 bases; nucleotides not matched to a gene: 7. The CDR3 is made up of 13 amino acids. Germline V gives CDR1 SQVTM, CDR2 ANQGSEA. The CDR3 protein is CSVGEQGARGYTF. CDR3 sequence (DNA): TGCAGCGTTGGTGAACAGGGGGCCCGTGGCTACACCTTC.

The chain carries TRBV4-2 and TRBJ2-5; 14 bases are a match to TRBD2. The CDR3 spans 16 residues. Germline V gene data show CDR1 as LGHNA and CDR2 as YNFKEQ. The V and J ends lost 1 base and 9 bases, in that order; junction bases with no gene match: 7. CDR3 nucleotide sequence: TGTGCCAGCAGCCAAGCGGCGGGACTAGCGGGGGAGGCCCAGTACTTC. This translates into CASSQAAGLAGEAQYF.

V gene TRBV5-1 combines with J gene TRBJ1-5, with 8 bases fitting TRBD1. The germline CDR1 and CDR2 sequences are SGHRS and YFSETQ. The CDR3 sequence is 16 residues long. The V and J ends lost 0 bases and 9 bases, in that order; junction bases with no gene match: 11. The CDR3 DNA sequence: TGCGCCAGCAGCTTGGTTGTCAGGGGGCTCGGGTGGCCCCAGCATTTT. Encoded protein: CASSLVVRGLGWPQHF.

The chain couples TRBV5-1 to TRBJ2-7; 9 nucleotides align to TRBD2. The junction had 12 bases not matched to a gene; V was cut back by 4 bases and J by 7 bases. This CDR3 contains 15 residues. CDR1 and CDR2 (germline): SGHRS, YFSETQ. The CDR3 nucleotides are TGCGCCAGCAGCATGCAGACTAGCGGCGAGGGGGAGCAGTACTTC. It specifies CASSMQTSGEGEQYF.

The chain is built from TRBV7-9 and TRBJ2-5; 10 bases map to TRBD2. This CDR3 spans 13 amino acids. Germline V CDR1 and CDR2: SEHNR, FQNEAQ (reference sequence). Unmatched junction bases numbered 5, after V lost 8 bases and J lost 5 bases. In nucleotides, the CDR3 is TGTGCCAGCGTAGCTAGCGGGAGTGAGACCCAGTACTTC. Amino acids: CASVASGSETQYF.